This TCR beta chain stems from a study of technical replicates of blood from a handful of donors (dated by TCRdb to the late 2010s). Library prep was done by the immunoSEQ multiplex PCR assay. Not all clones reach the TCRdb copy of this immuneACCESS table, which keeps in-frame sequences only. Checked studies attribute under half of the gap to unresolved V genes and leave the rest unexplained. In this sample the table shows more than 65,000 clones, approximately 96% of which occur a single time. Roughly 0.3% of the sample is taken by the ten largest. Note on this clone: Its antigen specificity is not known. The record has no base qualities; no much larger clone is one base away.

The germline V end is reduced by 3 bases and the J end by 4 bases; junction bases left unmatched: 5. From its cysteine to its phenylalanine, the CDR3 spans 15 amino acids. Only CDR3 DNA is held: 45 bases, read in frame from base 1. CDR1 and CDR2, per the germline V gene, are SGHTA and FQGNSA. The sequencing input was T cells isolated from PBMCs. This sequence was found in a human donor in good health. Here the chain combines TRBV7-2 and TRBJ2-3, with TRBD2 identical over 9 junction bases. The sequence in DNA is TGTGCCAGCAGCTTTCTAGCGGGACAGTCAGATACGCAGTATTTT. Its translation reads: CASSFLAGQSDTQYF.